A selection of T cell receptor beta chains follows, all from one sample in a study of T-cell reconstitution after alpha-beta-depleted transplantation in children. MiXCR was run by TCRdb on the PCR reads, yielding one entry per CDR3 protein. The sample shows around 250,000 distinct CDR3 sequences, about a tenth of them seen only once. The sample consisted of PBMCs from the stem cell graft donor, taken from the stem cell graft. These receptors came from a human donor who donated a stem cell graft to a child with SCID. Each CDR3 is given with its conserved first and last residue. The order of the fields is clone size, D gene, V gene, J gene, CDR3 DNA, CDR3 protein. D genes are given only for firm matches. The size entry is marked missing in some rows and otherwise reads once, few, many or a size class.

many	.	TRBV29-1	TRBJ2-7	TGCAGCGTTGAATTGGGATCCAACGAGCAGTACTTC	CSVELGSNEQYF
few	.	TRBV10-3	TRBJ1-4	TGTGCCATCAGTGGCGAGGGAGAAAAACTGTTTTTT	CAISGEGEKLFF
few	.	TRBV6-1	TRBJ2-3	TGTGCCAGCACCGCCGGCGTAATCTACACAGATACGCAGTATTTT	CASTAGVIYTDTQYF
.	.	TRBV12-3/TRBV12-4	TRBJ2-2	TGTGCCAGCAGTCCCTGGGTAGCGGTGGGTACCGGGGAGCTGTTTTTT	CASSPWVAVGTGELFF
.	.	TRBV7-2	TRBJ2-5	TGTGCCATCCAGAAAAAGGGGACGGCCCAAGAGACCCAGTACTTC	CAIQKKGTAQETQYF
few	.	TRBV5-1	TRBJ1-1	TGCGCCAGCAGCTTTAATGAGGGTTGGACTGAAGCTTTCTTT	CASSFNEGWTEAFF
many	.	TRBV20-1	TRBJ1-1	TGCAGTGCTAGAGATCGGTTTACAGGGAAAAACACTGAAGCTTTCTTT	CSARDRFTGKNTEAFF
.	TRBD2	TRBV6-5	TRBJ2-5	TGTGCCAGCAGTTACTCGATCATGGGGGAGGGAGGGACCCAGTACTTC	CASSYSIMGEGGTQYF
.	.	TRBV7-9	TRBJ1-1	TGTGCCAGCAGCTTACTGGAGGAAGACGCTGAAGCTTTCTTT	CASSLLEEDAEAFF
many	.	TRBV10-3	TRBJ1-4	TGTGCCTCCGGACACGAACAGAATGAAAAACTGTTTTTT	CASGHEQNEKLFF
.	.	TRBV18	TRBJ2-7	TGTGCCAGCAGCCCCGGGAATTCCTACGAGCAGTACTTC	CASSPGNSYEQYF
many	.	TRBV6-5	TRBJ1-3	TGTGCCACGAGAATGGGCGGAAACACCATATATTTT	CATRMGGNTIYF
many	.	TRBV12-3/TRBV12-4	TRBJ1-2	TGTGCCAGCAGTTTAGCGAGGGACCACTATGGCTACACCTTC	CASSLARDHYGYTF
.	.	TRBV20-1	TRBJ2-5	TGCAGTGCTCCGAACATCCAAGAGACCCAGTACTTC	CSAPNIQETQYF
many	.	TRBV24-1	TRBJ2-1	TGTGCCACCAGTGGATCCCAAAGAGGCAATGAGCAGTTCTTC	CATSGSQRGNEQFF
few	TRBD1	TRBV3-1	TRBJ1-6	TGTGCCAGCAGCAAGGGACAGGGGAATAATTCACCCCTCCACTTT	CASSKGQGNNSPLHF
.	.	TRBV29-1	TRBJ2-7	TGCAGCGTTGTCCTTGGGAGCTCTCCCGACGAGCAGTACTTC	CSVVLGSSPDEQYF
.	TRBD1	TRBV4-1	TRBJ1-6	TGCGCCAGCGCTCCGGGAACAGGGGATAATTCACCCCTCCACTTT	CASAPGTGDNSPLHF
few	TRBD2	TRBV20-1	TRBJ2-5	TGCAGTGCTAGAGATTACCGACTAGCGGAGTACCAAGAGACCCAGTACTTC	CSARDYRLAEYQETQYF
.	TRBD1	TRBV7-9	TRBJ2-6	TGTGCCAGCAGCAACAGGGGGCTCGGGGCCAACGTCCTGACTTTC	CASSNRGLGANVLTF
few	.	TRBV10-2	TRBJ1-2	TGCGCCAGCAGTGAGGGGGGCAGCTATGGCTACACCTTC	CASSEGGSYGYTF
many	TRBD2	TRBV12-3/TRBV12-4	TRBJ2-3	TGTGCCAGCAGCGGACTAGCGGGGCAGTACTCTAGCACAGATACGCAGTATTTT	CASSGLAGQYSSTDTQYF
.	TRBD1	TRBV7-6	TRBJ1-5	TGTGCCAGCAGCCCTGGACAGGGGAATAGCAATCAGCCCCAGCATTTT	CASSPGQGNSNQPQHF
few	TRBD2	TRBV7-9	TRBJ2-7	TGTGCCAGCAGAGCTTCAGGGACTAGCGGGGGATACGAGCAGTACTTC	CASRASGTSGGYEQYF